This section outlines one T cell receptor (beta chain) sequence together with its context. This clonotype was observed at least ten times. The specificity of this receptor is unknown. No base qualities exist here, and no much larger clone lies one base off it. Libraries came from multiplex PCR. The instrument was an Illumina HiSeq 4000. TCR beta libraries were built with iRepertoire HTBI primers and Arm-PCR amplification of CDR3 regions. Before sequencing, the PCR products underwent gel purification. In the source study's methods: Gene usage analysis of CDR3 amino acid clonotypes relied on the approximately 68 TRBV and 13 to 15 TRBJ segments identified across samples. COPE and FqMerger were used to merge filtered high-quality paired reads into contigs. BLAST was used to align contigs to IMGT TRBV, TRBD and TRBJ reference genes, with CDR3 defined following IMGT. Highly expanded clones were defined as clonotypes with a frequency above 0.1%. Shannon entropy was used to measure repertoire diversity, and the Gini coefficient was used to measure V-J evenness. A clonotype was considered public if more than one individual shared it. TCRdb ran its own pipeline on the public reads, namely fastp trimming at Q25 and MiXCR clone calling, and kept in-frame beta chains. For every CDR3 protein sequence, its rows merge into one entry that carries the most common genes and DNA. The V and J calls and clone size are TCRdb's, not the authors'. Present in this sample are 530,000 or so distinct CDR3 sequences, roughly 13% of which were seen just once. The ten largest clones take up 8.5% to 10% of the sample.

The sample belongs to a study of regulatory T cells in long-lasting Graves disease (dated by TCRdb to the early 2020s). For context, the study as a whole: Newly diagnosed Graves' disease patients had taken antithyroid drugs for less than 3 months. This study used TCR sequencing and RNA sequencing of peripheral blood to compare persistent Graves' disease patients against newly diagnosed Graves' disease patients. The study took place in China and was registered as a clinical trial. A total of about 35 samples underwent TCR sequencing, from roughly 13 patients with persistent Graves' disease and 20 patients with newly diagnosed Graves' disease. What the research found in general, with its limitations: Only peripheral blood was studied, because thyroid tissue, the primary lesion, was inaccessible. The authors noted that the small sample size was a limitation that may lower accuracy. Sequencing and analysis were limited to the TCR beta chain. Preferential use of TRBV28, TRBJ1-2 and TRBJ2-5 was observed in persistent disease, whereas TRBV20-1 and TRBJ2-1 were favored in newly diagnosed disease. A larger number of public clonotypes was shared among persistent patients (under 3,000) than among newly diagnosed patients (roughly 970). Lower TCR Shannon entropy and fewer highly expanded clones were observed in persistent Graves' disease patients than in newly diagnosed patients, which suggested clonal expansion.

The CDR3 covers 15 residues, taking in both the cysteine and the phenylalanine. The DNA shown is the 45-base CDR3, in frame from base 1. CDR1 and CDR2 are drawn from the germline V gene (reference sequence): DFQATT, SNEGSKA. Clipping removes 5 bases from V and 1 base from J, with 8 as the unmatched junction base count. The time point label, as the study defines it: newly diagnosed GD, antithyroid drugs for less than 3 months. For both TCR sequencing and RNA sequencing, RNA was extracted from PBMCs using TRIzol. The diagnosis of Graves' disease followed American Thyroid Association guidelines. Patients for the study were recruited at an endocrinology department in Xi'an, China. From each patient, approximately 9.9 milliliters of peripheral blood was collected into an EDTA anticoagulant tube. Ficoll Paque Plus density gradient separation was used to isolate PBMCs, and no additional T cell sorting was done. An Agilent 2100 Bioanalyzer and agarose gel were used to check RNA quality, while a NanoDrop 2000 measured RNA concentration.

These data were also reused for a study on T cells in Graves' hyperthyroidism and ophthalmopathy. That second report states: Graves' hyperthyroidism was defined as stable when no progression to ophthalmopathy occurred over 18 months of follow-up. Hyperthyroidism patients were newly diagnosed, had a disease duration of under 2 months, and were aged 18 to 65 years. The study excluded patients with uncontrolled infections, other autoimmune diseases, pregnancy or lactation. Diagnoses were established on the basis of clinical symptoms, serum thyroxine and TRAb, thyroid ultrasound, and orbital computed tomography. A first-round RT-PCR of the TCR CDR3 used the HTBI primer set with the Qiagen OneStep RT-PCR kit. Blood samples also contained most of the expanded thyroid clonotypes (frequency above 0.001), which suggests that blood repertoires may reflect thyroid immune responses. In cross-validation, a model built on a 13 V-J signature told ophthalmopathy apart from stable hyperthyroidism with approximately 91% sensitivity and roughly 81% specificity, and in testing the same model reached 80%/75%. In validation, the model predicted progression to ophthalmopathy with 55% to 71% sensitivity and about 73% specificity, a median of approximately 6.5 months before onset. TCR V-J signatures able to tell the groups apart were searched for in a discovery cohort of 95 or so patients, of whom over 40 had Graves' ophthalmopathy and around 56 had stable Graves' hyperthyroidism. Whether ophthalmopathy could be predicted prospectively was tested in an independent validation cohort made up of 18 hyperthyroidism patients plus 17 patients who later progressed to ophthalmopathy. For training and testing, the 100 or so patients in the discovery cohort were randomly divided in a 7:3 ratio. In addition, the study compared T-cell repertoires in thyroid tissue and in blood from about 6 Graves' hyperthyroidism patients. Once sampling was done, hyperthyroidism patients were given methimazole at a starting dose of 30 mg daily, whereas ophthalmopathy patients were given high-dose intravenous methylprednisolone. Libraries were constructed in a second round of multiplex PCR, after which size selection and purification were carried out. Libraries were sequenced paired-end with 100 bp reads on an Illumina HiSeq2000. SOAPnuke was used to process the raw data, throwing out any read that contained adapters or uncalled bases, had a mean Phred below 15, or lacked an exact constant-primer or identifier match. COPE v1.2.5 was used to merge high-quality paired reads, and clonotypes were defined as unique nucleotide sequences. MiTCR v1.1 was used to align the clonotypes against IMGT TRBV, TRBD and TRBJ reference segments. Only V-J combinations with frequency above 0.0001, covering about 99% of repertoires, were analysed. A TCS score was defined as the ratio between F50 (clonal expansion) and ExV (chaos), using BLOSUM62-based TCRdist between CDR3 peptides within each V-J. Welch's t-statistics and random forest reduced several hundred V-J features to roughly 13, which were used in a naive Bayes classifier (R e1071). Sample size was not statistically predetermined, and blinding of investigators to group allocation was not performed. TCR Vbeta CDR3 sequencing of fewer than 150 peripheral blood samples (about 45 ophthalmopathy, roughly 74 hyperthyroidism and roughly 17 progressor patients) is reported in the paper.

The TCR comes from a young man with Graves disease. Donor details come from another sample of the same person, matched by shared clones. The sequence joins TRBV20-1 to TRBJ1-1; 9 central nucleotides agree with TRBD1. Specimen: peripheral blood mononuclear cells (PBMCs), collected at new diagnosis, from a patient treated with antithyroid drugs. The DNA sequence is as follows: TGCAGTGCTTACCCCCTACAGGGGGCGAACACTGAAGCTTTCTTT. Translated, it reads CSAYPLQGANTEAFF.